The T cell receptor (beta chain) under discussion was sequenced for a study of circulating CD8 cells and anti-PD-1 response in melanoma. Study-level information: Every 2 weeks, patients got 3 mg/kg nivolumab intravenously. Whole-study findings and limits: Replicates were generally not done for experiments. Subset repertoires were largely private at M1, with under 8% shared. A small cohort with few responders supplied the baseline and M1 comparisons.

Within the sample, this clonotype is large. The antigen is unknown. With 11 bases clipped from V and 9 bases from J, the junction kept 14 bases outside the gene matches. Germline values: CDR1 MGHDK, CDR2 SYGVNS. CDR3 length equals 14 residues. Live CD3+CD8+TCRalphabeta+ cells were sorted into four subsets by PD-1 and/or TIGIT. Using 15 ng of total RNA, TCR libraries were made with the QIAseq Immune Repertoire TCR panel. MiXCR, applied by TCRdb to the reads, yields one record per CDR3 protein. The sample holds 1,800 or so distinct CDR3 sequences, roughly 7.3% seen once. The V gene is TRBV25-1, the J gene TRBJ2-1, with 9 bases that match TRBD2. This sequence originates from a human donor with melanoma. The source material was CD8+ T cells from PBMCs, sampled at baseline or after one month of anti-PD-1 therapy (not recorded which). CDR3 in DNA: TGTGCCGTCTCTTGGGCTAGCGGGACTAGTGAGCAGTTCTTC. It translates to CAVSWASGTSEQFF.